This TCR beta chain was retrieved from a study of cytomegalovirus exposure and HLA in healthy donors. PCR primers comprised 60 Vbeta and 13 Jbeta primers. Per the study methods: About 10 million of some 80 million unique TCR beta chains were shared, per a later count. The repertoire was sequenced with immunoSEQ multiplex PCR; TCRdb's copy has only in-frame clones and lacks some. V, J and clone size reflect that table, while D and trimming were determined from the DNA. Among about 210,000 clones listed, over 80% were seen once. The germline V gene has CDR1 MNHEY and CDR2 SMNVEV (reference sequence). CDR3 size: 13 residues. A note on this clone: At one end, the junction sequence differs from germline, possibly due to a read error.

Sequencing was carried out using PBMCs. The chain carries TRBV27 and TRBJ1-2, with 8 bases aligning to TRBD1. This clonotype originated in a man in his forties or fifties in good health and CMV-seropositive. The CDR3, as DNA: TGTGCCACCAGTAGACAGGGGACGGATGGCTACACCTTC. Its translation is CATSRQGTDGYTF.